This TCR beta chain was recorded in a study of T cell responses to AZD1222 COVID-19 vaccine (dated by TCRdb to 2020 to 2022). General notes on the study: TCR sequencing covered approximately 230 trial participants: 200 to 210 given two doses of AZD1222 and approximately 26 given two doses of MenACWY control vaccine. Enrollment into the trials was organized by age into subgroups of 18-55, 56-69 and 70-plus years, and those subgroups contained roughly 140, 27 and 60 TCR-sequenced participants, respectively. What the study reported, not specific to this receptor: No day 14 peak-response samples were available, so repertoires were characterized only after the peak T cell response. After two AZD1222 doses, spike-specific TCR breadth and depth were significantly higher than at day 0 and than in MenACWY recipients. Conclusions about previously exposed vaccinees are limited because only six or seven AZD1222 recipients were SARS-CoV-2 seropositive at baseline. Epitopes outside the regions mutated in the B.1.351 and B.1.1.7 variants were reportedly recognized by nearly half of the unique spike-specific TCRs. The vaccine-associated CD4 TCRs covered the entire spike protein, and the dominant responses fell in regions 160-218 and 743-854. Participants were mostly white British, with more females than males. The authors suggested clonal diversity may have been underestimated. The 56-69-year group was small, and its depth increase did not reach significance, likely because of low power.

The CDR3 regions of human TCRbeta chains were subjected to immunosequencing. On the study's bioinformatics: TCRs in the repertoires were compared against a reference library of SARS-CoV-2-specific TCRs that had been generated with the MIRA antigen-specificity platform. Breadth was defined as the fraction of unique TCRs that were SARS-CoV-2-associated. Depth was defined as the fraction of total T cells that were SARS-CoV-2-associated. Each spike-specific TCR was assigned to its reactive spike region and to a CD4 or CD8 class using the MIRA data. Log10-transformed breadth and depth values were compared by one-way ANOVA with Sidak's multiple comparisons tests. The table comes from immuneACCESS by way of TCRdb, which keeps in-frame sequences with V and J called. Part of the clones is missing from these tables; in studies checked, under half for an unresolved V gene and the rest for unknown reasons. V, J and clone size are taken as reported in that table, and D and trimming were inferred from the DNA itself. This sample gives around 150,000 clones in total; around 93% of them show up just once. Roughly 3.5% of the sample is taken by the ten largest.

CDR1 and CDR2 were assigned from the germline V gene as SQVTM and ANQGSEA. V ends up 4 bases short and J 3 bases short, with an unmatched junction base count of 0. Its CDR3 holds 13 amino acids, cysteine through phenylalanine. Just the 39-base CDR3 DNA is kept, in frame starting at base 1. About this clone: It lacks a known antigen. No quality values exist for individual bases; no much larger clone is one base distant.

Explained via the paper, the time point label denotes: about 28 days (+/-7) after the second vaccine dose. AZD1222 recipients with second doses at about 4 weeks or about 12 weeks were pooled, because spike-specific TCR depth and breadth did not differ between schedules. The vaccinee samples were drawn from two UK trials, COV001 and COV002, one of which was a single-blind randomized controlled phase 2/3 trial testing AZD1222 (ChAdOx1 nCoV-19) in healthy adults. For TCRbeta chain sequencing, PBMC samples were collected from trial participants at day 0 and at day 28 after the second dose. The receptor comes from an adult who received the AZD1222 COVID-19 vaccine. Sequencing used peripheral blood, obtained 28 days after the second AZD1222 dose. The sequence joins TRBV29-1 to TRBJ2-1; 10 bases in the junction line up with TRBD2. The CDR3: CSVGTSGYNEQFF. The DNA sequence reads TGCAGCGTTGGGACTAGCGGCTACAATGAGCAGTTCTTC.